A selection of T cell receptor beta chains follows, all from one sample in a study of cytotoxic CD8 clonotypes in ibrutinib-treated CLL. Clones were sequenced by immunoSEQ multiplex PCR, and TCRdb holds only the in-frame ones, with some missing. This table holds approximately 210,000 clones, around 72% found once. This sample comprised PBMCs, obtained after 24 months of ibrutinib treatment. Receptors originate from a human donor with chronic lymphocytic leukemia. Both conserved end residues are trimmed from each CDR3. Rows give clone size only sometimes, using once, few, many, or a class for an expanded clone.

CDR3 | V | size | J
ASNGGAREETQY | TRBV2 | NA | TRBJ2-5
ASTEQVAAQY | TRBV2 | NA | TRBJ2-3
ASSPGTGRGGYT | TRBV7-9 | few | TRBJ1-2
SVEDVHYTDTQY | TRBV29-1 | NA | TRBJ2-3
ASRDGTGYGYT | TRBV28 | NA | TRBJ1-2
ASSLHRSANTGELF | TRBV5-1 | NA | TRBJ2-2
ASSTQGRNTEAF | TRBV5-1 | NA | TRBJ1-1
ASSGRGFQPQH | TRBV6-1 | NA | TRBJ1-5
ASSRWINTEAF | TRBV4-1 | NA | TRBJ1-1
ASSLGDSTYNEQF | TRBV11-2 | NA | TRBJ2-1
ASRGLAAQETQY | TRBV19 | NA | TRBJ2-5
ASSQGLAGVVLETQY | TRBV4-1 | NA | TRBJ2-5
ASSLSGAGGGYT | TRBV27 | NA | TRBJ1-2
ASSQSGGGTDTQY | TRBV6-4 | NA | TRBJ2-3
ASSQGTAYSNQPQH | TRBV4-3 | NA | TRBJ1-5
ASSDRDLQF | TRBV2 | few | TRBJ2-1
ASSWGTGELF | TRBV7-3 | few | TRBJ2-2
ASTVGTGRNYGYT | TRBV19 | NA | TRBJ1-2
ASGINEQF | TRBV9 | NA | TRBJ2-1
ASSTIFTGYT | TRBV7-2 | NA | TRBJ1-2
AISDLDRGRPYEQY | TRBV10-3 | NA | TRBJ2-7
ASSAPEGKRGHSYEQY | TRBV7-2 | NA | TRBJ2-7
SVALSYGYT | TRBV29-1 | NA | TRBJ1-2
ASSQDATGVNEKLF | TRBV4-2 | NA | TRBJ1-4
ASEGLQGMNTEAF | TRBV6-6 | NA | TRBJ1-1
ASKFYRLAGRYGKNIQY | TRBV27 | NA | TRBJ2-4
ASSRDRGNEQY | TRBV27 | NA | TRBJ2-7
ASSSGPGRDYGYT | TRBV5-1 | NA | TRBJ1-2
ASSYSGEQF | TRBV6-5 | NA | TRBJ2-1
ASSFGGLMKLF | TRBV7-9 | few | TRBJ1-4
ASSEGQNYGYT | TRBV2 | NA | TRBJ1-2
ASSLVTRGTGELF | TRBV11-3 | NA | TRBJ2-2
ASTPQGLAGGRQF | TRBV6-5 | once | TRBJ2-1
ASSPWTVKGYEQY | TRBV7-9 | NA | TRBJ2-7
ASSRPTDRGSYEQY | TRBV5-1 | NA | TRBJ2-7
ASSYGLAGFYEQY | TRBV7-2 | few | TRBJ2-7
ASRAYGYT | TRBV5-1 | NA | TRBJ1-2
ASSWGTGYGYT | TRBV28 | NA | TRBJ1-2
ASSVAGLDGNEQF | TRBV9 | NA | TRBJ2-1